The 21 T cell receptor beta chains given below trace back to one sample, sequenced in a study of post-analysis software for immune sequencing data. The TCR beta cDNA libraries contained unique molecular identifiers. TCRdb re-analysed the PCR reads in MiXCR, keeping a single row per CDR3 protein. The sample lists around 160,000 distinct CDR3 sequences, roughly 40% occurring once. Source: blood, taken after autologous hematopoietic stem cell transplantation. These receptors were taken from a girl aged 10 to 17 with multiple sclerosis.

This clonotype was found a few times. A single base separates this from a much larger clone, so it may be a read error. This chain links TRBV13 with TRBJ2-3, with D unclear. V was shortened by 5 bases and J by 2 bases, with 5 bases between the two germline ends. This CDR3 region has 12 residues. CDR1 is PRHDT and CDR2 is FYEKMQ in the germline V gene (reference sequence). CDR3 bases: TGTGCCAGCAGCGATTACACAGATACGCAGTATTTT. It is translated as CASSDYTDTQYF.

This clonotype was recorded many times. The J gene is TRBJ2-3, the V gene TRBV27; TRBD1 aligns across 7 bases. Germline CDR1 and CDR2: MNHEY and SMNVEV (reference sequence). The length of the CDR3 is 17 residues. J gave up 0 bases and V 6 bases, and 12 bases lay outside the gene matches. CDR3 sequence (DNA): TGTGCCAGCAGCCCTTGGGGACAGCTTTCTAGCACAGATACGCAGTATTTT. Amino acid sequence: CASSPWGQLSSTDTQYF.

The chain has TRBV3-1 and TRBJ2-7; D call uncertain. The CDR3 extends over 15 amino acids. Trimming shortened V by 0 bases and J by 2 bases, and 11 bases separated the two germline ends. Germline assignment: CDR1 LGHDT and CDR2 YNNKEL (reference sequence). The CDR3: CASSQEPGGPYEQYF. The CDR3 DNA sequence: TGTGCCAGCAGCCAAGAGCCGGGCGGCCCCTACGAGCAGTACTTC.

In its sample, this clonotype was seen a few times. The chain combines TRBV7-2 with TRBJ2-7; D is perhaps TRBD2 (6 bases). The DNA end is a closer match to TRBJ2-4, so the J assignment may be wrong. Germline loops: CDR1 SGHTA, CDR2 FQGNSA. The CDR3 covers 14 residues. CDR3: CASSSPRGGNIQYF. CDR3 sequence (DNA): TGTGCCAGCAGCTCACCTAGGGGAGGAAACATTCAGTACTTC.

This clonotype occurred a few times. This chain links TRBV27 with TRBJ2-3, with D maybe TRBD1 (6 bases). Trimming cost V 5 bases and J 7 bases, with 22 bases left between them. The CDR3 is 16 residues long. The germline gives CDR1 MNHEY, CDR2 SMNVEV (reference sequence). The CDR3 nucleotides are TGTGCCAGCAGTCCCGAGACAGGTACCGTCTTGAATACGCAGTATTTT. This gives the protein CASSPETGTVLNTQYF.

The V and J genes are TRBV20-1 and TRBJ2-5; 10 nucleotides align to TRBD2. CDR3 length equals 14 residues. Unmatched junction bases numbered 4, after V lost 6 bases and J lost 0 bases. CDR1 is DFQATT and CDR2 is SNEGSKA in the germline V gene (reference sequence). CDR3 bases: TGCAGTGCCCACCTAGCGGGAGACCAAGAGACCCAGTACTTC. It encodes CSAHLAGDQETQYF.

This chain joins TRBV19 and TRBJ2-6; D gene unclear. The CDR3 runs 16 residues. Per germline, CDR1 LNHDA and CDR2 SQIVND (reference sequence). Trimming pared 3 bases from V and 0 bases from J, leaving 9 bases between. CDR3 bases: TGTGCCAGTAGTATTGACCACGACTCTGGGGCCAACGTCCTGACTTTC. Its translation: CASSIDHDSGANVLTF.

This clonotype was seen a handful of times. This chain links TRBV2 with TRBJ2-3; TRBD2 matches at 11 bases. The CDR3 is 18 amino acids. The V segment lost 1 base and the J segment 2 bases; nucleotides outside the gene matches: 8. Germline values: CDR1 SNHLY, CDR2 FYNNEI. CDR3 region: CASSEGTVAGGTTDTQYF. In nucleotides, the CDR3 is TGTGCCAGCAGTGAAGGAACGGTAGCGGGAGGGACCACAGATACGCAGTATTTT.

At least ten counts were recorded for this clonotype. V gene TRBV6-6 combines with J gene TRBJ2-7; 7 nucleotides align to TRBD1. V was pared by 6 bases and J by 5 bases, with 10 bases of the junction left unmatched. Germline V lookup: CDR1 MNHNY, CDR2 SVGAGI (reference sequence). The CDR3 loop spans 14 amino acids. CDR3 bases: TGTGCCAGCAGGCAAACAGGGGATGGGAACGAGCAGTACTTC. It specifies CASRQTGDGNEQYF.

The chain employs TRBV5-5 and TRBJ1-5; D is uncertain. Germline CDR1 is SGHKS and CDR2 is YYEKEE (reference sequence). V lost 0 bases to trimming and J lost 7 bases, with 8 bases between them. The CDR3 is made up of 13 amino acids. CDR3 amino acids: CASSLEPVQPQHF. For the CDR3, the DNA is TGTGCCAGCAGCTTGGAACCGGTGCAGCCCCAGCATTTT.

This clonotype was counted many times. The junction differs from germline at one of its ends, possibly a read error. CDR3 sequence reads: CASSLGGYEQYF. DNA for the CDR3: TGTGCCAGCAGTTTAGGTGGTTACGAGCAGTACTTC. The chain joins TRBV5-1 to TRBJ2-7, with unresolved D. From germline, CDR1 is SGHRS and CDR2 YFSETQ. This CDR3 has 12 amino acids.

The chain employs TRBV7-8 and TRBJ2-7; TRBD2 might be the D (6 bases). The J call may not be correct, given that the DNA end is closer to TRBJ2-1. CDR3 length: 15 residues. The V gene's germline CDR1 is SGHVS and CDR2 FQNEAQ. DNA for the CDR3: TGTGCCAGCAGCCCTGGGGGGAATCCGGGCAATGAGCAGTTCTTC. This encodes CASSPGGNPGNEQFF.

The chain uses TRBV13 and TRBJ1-2; the D gene is possibly TRBD1 (5 bases). The V end was cut by 1 base, the J end by 6 bases, with 12 bases between. The CDR3 is 14 residues long. Germline V lookup: CDR1 PRHDT, CDR2 FYEKMQ (reference sequence). CDR3 sequence reads: CASSLAAGNHGYTF. CDR3 nucleotide sequence: TGTGCCAGCAGCTTAGCGGCAGGGAACCATGGCTACACCTTC.

There are many counts of this clonotype. The rearrangement uses TRBV5-5 and TRBJ2-5; a weak D match, TRBD1 (6 bases). Trimming took 1 base from V and 5 from J, leaving 9 bases between them. Germline lookup yields CDR1 SGHKS and CDR2 YYEKEE (reference sequence). The CDR3 length is 13 residues. Here the CDR3 reads CASSLHREETQYF. CDR3 nucleotide sequence: TGTGCCAGCAGCTTGCACAGGGAGGAGACCCAGTACTTC. The full variable domain, rest sourced from reference TRBV5-5 and TRBJ2-5, is DAGVTQSPTHLIKTRGQQVTLRCSPISGHKSVSWYQQVLGQGPQFIFQYYEKEERGRGNFPDRFSARQFPNYSSELNVNALLLGDSALYLCASSLHREETQYFGPGTRLLVL.

This clonotype was recorded many times. This chain uses TRBV25-1 with TRBJ2-3, with D uncertain. Germline loops: CDR1 MGHDK, CDR2 SYGVNS. Trimming shortened V by 0 bases and J by 1 base, and 14 bases separated the two germline ends. This CDR3 has 17 residues. Here the CDR3 DNA reads TGTGCCAGCAGTGAATATATAGAGAGTATGGGCACAGATACGCAGTATTTT. This gives the protein CASSEYIESMGTDTQYF.

The rearrangement links TRBV6-2 or TRBV6-3 to TRBJ2-7; D is possibly TRBD1 (5 bases). Germline CDR1 is MNHEY and CDR2 is SVGEGT. V was clipped by 5 bases and J by 0 bases, with 20 bases between them. This CDR3 comprises 17 residues. CDR3 nucleotides: TGTGCCAGCAGTCGAAAATTTAGACAGTTCGCCTCCTACGAGCAGTACTTC. Protein: CASSRKFRQFASYEQYF.

This clonotype was picked up a small number of times. One end of the junction is discordant with germline, which a read error may explain. This rearrangement joins TRBV27 to TRBJ2-5; 12 bases are shared with TRBD2. The CDR3 runs 16 residues. Germline-derived CDR1 and CDR2 are MNHEY and SMNVEV (reference sequence). The CDR3 bases are TGTGCCTGCAGAAAACTAGCGGGAGGTATTCAAGAGACCCAGTACTTC. The encoded protein is CACRKLAGGIQETQYF.

The chain is built from TRBV27 and TRBJ2-3, with TRBD2 matching 9 bases. Germline V CDR1 and CDR2: MNHEY, SMNVEV (reference sequence). The CDR3 loop spans 15 amino acids. The junction had 1 base not matched to a gene; V was cut back by 0 bases and J by 3 bases. The CDR3 DNA is TGTGCCAGCAGTTTATCGGCGGGAGGGACAGATACGCAGTATTTT. Protein product: CASSLSAGGTDTQYF.

The genes are TRBV7-9 and TRBJ2-7; the match to TRBD2 covers 7 bases. The CDR3 is 14 amino acids. V dropped 5 bases and J dropped 6; count of bases not matched to a gene: 10. Germline V gene lookup returns CDR1 SEHNR and CDR2 FQNEAQ (reference sequence). The DNA of the CDR3 is TGTGCCAGCAGCGCTAGGGTAGCGGGCAGCGAGCAGTACTTC. Translation: CASSARVAGSEQYF.

This sequence joins TRBV24-1 and TRBJ2-3; no definite D call. V shed 5 bases and J shed 4 bases, with 12 bases lying between them. The CDR3 sequence is 14 residues long. Germline V gene data show CDR1 as KGHDR and CDR2 as SFDVKD. As DNA, the CDR3 is TGTGCCACCAGTGCGGTAGGGTTAGCAGATACGCAGTATTTT. This encodes CATSAVGLADTQYF.

The chain couples TRBV20-1 to TRBJ2-7, with a possible D match to TRBD2 (7 bases). V gave up 7 bases and J gave up 0 bases, with 13 bases separating them. The CDR3 is 13 residues long. The germline gives CDR1 DFQATT, CDR2 SNEGSKA (reference sequence). The CDR3 bases are TGCAGTGGGGGGGGCAGGGCCTCCTACGAGCAGTACTTC. Translating it yields CSGGGRASYEQYF.